The following is a TCR beta chain sequence with its context. Its antigen is not known. The entry originates in a study of chemoradiotherapy in HPV16-positive cancers. Study findings and constraints: HPV-specific T cells were functionally defined from only a couple of HPV16-positive patients.

Assay: immunoSEQ multiplex PCR; the TCRdb copy retains only in-frame clones and omits some. The table records some 8,600 clones, 70% to 85% of them present only once. The CDR3 runs to 15 residues. Germline CDR1 reads MNHNY; CDR2 reads SVGAGI (reference sequence). With 5 bases clipped from V and 4 bases from J, the junction kept 5 bases outside the gene matches. Collection took place from a patient who underwent chemoradiotherapy. V is TRBV6-6 and J is TRBJ2-1, with 10 bases lining up with TRBD2. This clonotype was sampled from a human donor with HPV-associated anogenital cancer. The CDR3 protein is CASSDGTSVYNEQFF. CDR3 nucleotides: TGTGCCAGCAGTGACGGGACTAGCGTTTACAATGAGCAGTTCTTC.